Included here is one T cell receptor beta chain sequence, with context. Its specificity is unknown. Each CDR3 protein is one row after TCRdb ran MiXCR on the 5' RACE reads. Of tens of thousands of distinct CDR3 sequences in the sample, roughly 31% are singletons; the top ten hold just over 4%. Germline V lookup: CDR1 MNHEY, CDR2 SMNVEV (reference sequence). The CDR3 length is 13 residues. V lost 8 bases and J lost 2; bases outside the gene matches: 6. Study observations and caveats: Tumor Tregs overlapped most with tumor, then blood, naive CD4+ cells.

The chain is built from TRBV27 and TRBJ2-7; 7 nucleotides agree with TRBD1. The sample was tumor-infiltrating memory CD4+ T cells sorted from the breast tumor. Subset meaning: memory CD4+ T cells, CD4+CD45RO+CD25-. The TCR was taken from a female donor with breast cancer. The CDR3: CASGRDSTYEQYF. The CDR3 DNA sequence: TGTGCCAGCGGCCGGGACAGCACCTACGAGCAGTACTTC.